What follows are 15 T cell receptor beta chains derived from one specimen sequenced in a study of T-cell reconstitution after alpha-beta-depleted transplantation in children. Unique molecular identifiers were incorporated into the prepared TCRbeta library. TCRdb used MiXCR to reprocess the PCR reads, holding one entry per CDR3 protein. The repertoire has about 600,000 distinct CDR3 sequences, around 13% of them found once; the top ten carry about 2%. This specimen was PBMCs, mostly from graft donor cells, taken 360 days after TCRalphabeta/CD19-depleted stem cell transplant. These receptors were collected from a male patient between 10 and 17 years old who had a stem cell transplant for acute myeloid leukemia, so the T cells may come from the graft donor.

This clonotype has more than one count but fewer than ten. V gene TRBV20-1 combines with J gene TRBJ2-1; 7 positions match TRBD2. CDR1 and CDR2 (germline): DFQATT, SNEGSKA (reference sequence). The CDR3 contains 14 residues. The ends lost 6 bases at V and 0 bases at J; junction bases unmatched: 5. The CDR3 sequence: CSARSGISYNEQFF. CDR3 nucleotide sequence: TGCAGTGCCCGAAGCGGGATCTCCTACAATGAGCAGTTCTTC.

The sample holds a few counts of this clonotype. The chain uses TRBV5-1 and TRBJ2-7; the D call may be TRBD1 or TRBD2 (6 bases each). V gave up 3 bases and J gave up 4 bases, with 20 bases separating them. This CDR3 region has 16 residues. The germline V gene has CDR1 SGHRS and CDR2 YFSETQ. CDR3 in amino acids: CASSYPPEGVPYEQYF. The CDR3 bases are TGCGCCAGCAGCTACCCCCCGGAGGGGGTACCTTACGAGCAGTACTTC.

The chain employs TRBV29-1 and TRBJ2-1, with D possibly being TRBD1 (5 bases). The V end was cut by 4 bases, the J end by 5 bases, with 15 bases between. Germline lookup yields CDR1 SQVTM and CDR2 ANQGSEA. The CDR3 has 14 residues. The DNA for the CDR3 is TGCAGCGTTGGAAGGGGAAGTACCCACAATGAGCAGTTCTTC. It encodes CSVGRGSTHNEQFF.

The V and J genes are TRBV27 and TRBJ2-7; TRBD2 matches at 8 bases. This CDR3 region has 17 residues. Trimming cost V 6 bases and J 4 bases; bases outside gene matches: 17. Germline V gene lookup returns CDR1 MNHEY and CDR2 SMNVEV (reference sequence). CDR3 amino acids: CASRPYTGLAQPYEQYF. DNA of the CDR3: TGTGCCAGCAGGCCCTATACCGGACTAGCCCAACCATACGAGCAGTACTTC.

The chain joins TRBV5-1 to TRBJ2-2; 7 bases line up with TRBD1. J was trimmed by 2 bases and V by 0 bases; bases with no gene match: 13. CDR1 SGHRS and CDR2 YFSETQ come from the germline V gene. The length of the CDR3 is 19 residues. The CDR3 coding sequence is TGCGCCAGCAGCTTGGGCCGGGACAGTTTTTCCCCTAACACCGGGGAGCTGTTTTTT. It translates to CASSLGRDSFSPNTGELFF.

The chain joins TRBV20-1 to TRBJ2-2; D gene uncertain. The CDR3 loop spans 14 amino acids. Looked up from germline, CDR1 is DFQATT and CDR2 is SNEGSKA (reference sequence). V lost 6 bases, J lost 6 bases, and 17 bases lay in between. For the CDR3, the DNA is TGCAGTGCGCCCAATGTTGTGGGCCCCGGGGAGCTGTTTTTT. This sequence encodes CSAPNVVGPGELFF.

This clonotype was observed a handful of times. The chain employs TRBV7-2 and TRBJ2-1, with TRBD1 identical over 8 bases. In germline, CDR1 is SGHTA, CDR2 FQGNSA. The CDR3 loop spans 14 amino acids. CDR3 sequence (DNA): TGTGCTACCACCCCAGGGGGCGCCTACAATGAGCAGTTCTTC. Its translation is CATTPGGAYNEQFF. Based on the CDR3 plus reference TRBV7-2 and TRBJ2-1, the full variable domain is GAGVSQSPSNKVTEKGKDVELRCDPISGHTALYWYRQSLGQGLEFLIYFQGNSAPDKSGLPSDRFSAERTGGSVSTLTIQRTQQEDSAVYLCATTPGGAYNEQFFGPGTRLTVL.

In this sample, this clonotype turned up many times. V and J are TRBV20-1 and TRBJ2-1; TRBD2 matches 14 bases. CDR1 and CDR2 (germline): DFQATT, SNEGSKA (reference sequence). The CDR3 contains 20 residues. With 4 bases clipped from V and 4 bases from J, the junction kept 18 bases outside the gene matches. The CDR3 region is CSAIGGRLAGGSLLYNEQFF. As DNA, the CDR3 is TGCAGTGCTATAGGGGGAAGACTAGCGGGAGGGTCCCTCCTTTACAATGAGCAGTTCTTC.

This clonotype was observed a handful of times. V usage is TRBV6-2 or TRBV6-3 and J usage is TRBJ1-5; D remains unclear. V lost 3 bases and J lost 2, with 17 bases in between. The CDR3 runs 17 residues. Germline CDR1 and CDR2: MNHEY and SVGEGT. This CDR3 is CASSYWSVAVGNQPQHF. The CDR3 nucleotides are TGTGCCAGCAGTTATTGGTCGGTCGCAGTTGGCAATCAGCCCCAGCATTTT.

This clonotype appeared many times. The rearrangement uses TRBV6-2 or TRBV6-3 and TRBJ2-7, with a possible D match to TRBD1 (5 bases). This CDR3 comprises 13 residues. The V and J ends lost 5 bases and 1 base respectively, with 9 bases between them. The germline gives CDR1 MNHEY, CDR2 SVGEGT. The CDR3 nucleotides are TGTGCCAGCAGTCGACAGCTATCCTACGAGCAGTACTTC. This codes for CASSRQLSYEQYF.

The table lists this clonotype with many counts. The gene calls are TRBV5-5 and TRBJ2-1; 9 positions match TRBD1. The CDR3 runs 16 residues. V gave up 1 base and J gave up 8 bases; unmatched junction bases: 10. CDR1 and CDR2 (germline): SGHKS, YYEKEE (reference sequence). CDR3 sequence: CASSLSITGGLDEQFF. The CDR3, as DNA: TGTGCCAGCAGCTTGTCGATTACAGGGGGCTTGGATGAGCAGTTCTTC.

This clonotype was observed at least ten times. Written as DNA, the CDR3 is TGTGCCAGCAGTTACTCGAATCGGGAGCAGTACTTC. It yields the protein CASSYSNREQYF. The rearrangement joins TRBV6-5 to TRBJ2-7; no clear D gene. The V and J ends lost 0 bases and 7 bases respectively, with 7 bases between them. The CDR3 consists of 12 residues. Germline V lookup: CDR1 MNHEY, CDR2 SVGAGI.

A few counts support this clonotype. The V call is TRBV7-6, the J call TRBJ1-2, with D possibly TRBD1 on 6 matching bases. This CDR3 contains 14 residues. The germline V gene encodes CDR1 SGHVS and CDR2 FNYEAQ. V was cut by 1 base and J by 3 bases, with 9 bases left in between. Here the CDR3 reads CASSLEQGYYGYTF. DNA for the CDR3: TGTGCCAGCAGCTTAGAACAGGGATACTATGGCTACACCTTC. Complete variable domain (other parts from reference TRBV7-6 and TRBJ1-2): GAGVSQSPRYKVTKRGQDVALRCDPISGHVSLYWYRQALGQGPEFLTYFNYEAQQDKSGLPNDRFSAERPEGSISTLTIQRTEQRDSAMYRCASSLEQGYYGYTFGSGTRLTVV.

This clonotype has at least ten counts. The rearrangement joins TRBV29-1 to TRBJ2-1, with 8 bases matching TRBD1. V lost 6 bases, J lost 4 bases, and 2 bases stayed unmatched. This CDR3 is 12 amino acids long. The V gene's germline CDR1 is SQVTM and CDR2 ANQGSEA. The CDR3 DNA sequence: TGCAGCGTCCGGGACAGGTACAATGAGCAGTTCTTC. This codes for CSVRDRYNEQFF.

The chain recombines TRBV4-3 with TRBJ2-5; D is uncertain. Germline CDR1 and CDR2: LGHNA and YSLEER. V was shortened by 1 base and J by 6 bases, with 12 bases between the two germline ends. The CDR3 runs to 14 residues. CDR3 in amino acids: CASSQVGQLKTQYF. The CDR3 DNA reads as TGCGCCAGCAGCCAAGTGGGTCAGCTGAAGACCCAGTACTTC.